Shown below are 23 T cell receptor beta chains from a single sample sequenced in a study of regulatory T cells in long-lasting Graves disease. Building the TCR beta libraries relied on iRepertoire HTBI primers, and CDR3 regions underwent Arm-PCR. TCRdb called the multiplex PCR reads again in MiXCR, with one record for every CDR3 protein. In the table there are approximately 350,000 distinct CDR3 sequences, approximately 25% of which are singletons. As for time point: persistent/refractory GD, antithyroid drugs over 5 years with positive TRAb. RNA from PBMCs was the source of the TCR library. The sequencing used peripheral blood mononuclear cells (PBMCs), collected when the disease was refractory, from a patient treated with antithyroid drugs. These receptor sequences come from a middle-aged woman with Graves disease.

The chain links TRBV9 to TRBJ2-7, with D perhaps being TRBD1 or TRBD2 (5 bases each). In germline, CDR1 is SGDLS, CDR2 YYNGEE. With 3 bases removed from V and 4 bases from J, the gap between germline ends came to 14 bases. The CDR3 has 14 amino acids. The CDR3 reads CASSGRDVSYEQYF. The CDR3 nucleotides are TGTGCCAGCAGCGGCCGGGACGTTTCTTACGAGCAGTACTTC.

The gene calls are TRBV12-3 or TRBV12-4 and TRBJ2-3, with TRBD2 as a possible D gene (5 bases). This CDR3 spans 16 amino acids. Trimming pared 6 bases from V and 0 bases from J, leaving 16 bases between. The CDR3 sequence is CASSGADGSSTDTQYF. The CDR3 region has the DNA TGTGCCAGCAGCGGAGCGGACGGCTCTAGCACAGATACGCAGTATTTT.

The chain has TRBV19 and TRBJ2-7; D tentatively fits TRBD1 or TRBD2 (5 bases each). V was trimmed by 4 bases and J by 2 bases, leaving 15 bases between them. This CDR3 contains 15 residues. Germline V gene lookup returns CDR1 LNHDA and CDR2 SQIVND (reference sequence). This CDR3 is CASSTQGTATYEQYF. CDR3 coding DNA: TGTGCCAGTAGTACCCAAGGGACGGCAACCTACGAGCAGTACTTC.

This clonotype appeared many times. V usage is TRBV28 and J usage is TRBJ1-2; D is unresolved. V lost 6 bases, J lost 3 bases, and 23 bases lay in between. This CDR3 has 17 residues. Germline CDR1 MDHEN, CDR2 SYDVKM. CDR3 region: CASRLPHSDQTDYGYTF. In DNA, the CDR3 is TGTGCCAGCAGACTCCCCCACTCGGACCAAACGGACTATGGCTACACCTTC.

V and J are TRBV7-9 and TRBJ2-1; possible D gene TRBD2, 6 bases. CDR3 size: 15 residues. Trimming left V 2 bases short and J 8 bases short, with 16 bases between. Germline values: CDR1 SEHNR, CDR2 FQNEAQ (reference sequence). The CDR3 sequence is CASSLRDSWSDEQFF. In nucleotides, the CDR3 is TGTGCCAGCAGCTTAAGGGACTCCTGGTCCGATGAGCAGTTCTTC.

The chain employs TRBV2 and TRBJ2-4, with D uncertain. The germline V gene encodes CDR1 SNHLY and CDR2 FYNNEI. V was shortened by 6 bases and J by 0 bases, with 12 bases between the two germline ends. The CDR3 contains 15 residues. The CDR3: CASSPSNIAKNIQYF. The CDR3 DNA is TGTGCCAGCAGCCCGTCTAATATAGCCAAAAACATTCAGTACTTC. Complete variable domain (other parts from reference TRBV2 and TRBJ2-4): EPEVTQTPSHQVTQMGQEVILRCVPISNHLYFYWYRQILGQKVEFLVSFYNNEISEKSEIFDDQFSVERPDGSNFTLKIRSTKLEDSAMYFCASSPSNIAKNIQYFGAGTRLSVL.

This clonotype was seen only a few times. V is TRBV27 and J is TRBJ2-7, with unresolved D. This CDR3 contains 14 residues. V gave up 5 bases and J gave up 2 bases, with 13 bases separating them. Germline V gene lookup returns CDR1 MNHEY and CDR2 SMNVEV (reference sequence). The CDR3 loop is CASSALSSPYEQYF. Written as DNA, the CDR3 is TGTGCCAGCAGTGCCTTGAGTTCTCCCTACGAGCAGTACTTC.

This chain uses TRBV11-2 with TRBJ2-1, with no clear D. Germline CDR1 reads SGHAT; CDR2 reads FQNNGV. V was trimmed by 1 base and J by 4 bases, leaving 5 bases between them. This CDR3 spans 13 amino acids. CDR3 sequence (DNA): TGTGCCAGCAGCTTAGTGGGGTACAATGAGCAGTTCTTC. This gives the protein CASSLVGYNEQFF.

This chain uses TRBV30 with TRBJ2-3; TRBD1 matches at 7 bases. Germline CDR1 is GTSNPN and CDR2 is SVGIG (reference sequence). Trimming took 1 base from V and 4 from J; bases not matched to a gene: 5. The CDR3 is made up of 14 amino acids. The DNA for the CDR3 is TGTGCCTGGAGTGGACAGGGTCCCCCAGATACGCAGTATTTT. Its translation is CAWSGQGPPDTQYF.

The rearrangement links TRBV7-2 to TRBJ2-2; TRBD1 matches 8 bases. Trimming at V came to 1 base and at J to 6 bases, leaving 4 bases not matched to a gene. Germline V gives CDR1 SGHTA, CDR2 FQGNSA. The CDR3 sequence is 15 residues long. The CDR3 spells CASSLGTGIAGELFF. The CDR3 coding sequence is TGTGCCAGCAGCTTAGGGACAGGGATTGCCGGGGAGCTGTTTTTT. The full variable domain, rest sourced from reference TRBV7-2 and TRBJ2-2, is GAGVSQSPSNKVTEKGKDVELRCDPISGHTALYWYRQSLGQGLEFLIYFQGNSAPDKSGLPSDRFSAERTGGSVSTLTIQRTQQEDSAVYLCASSLGTGIAGELFFGEGSRLTVL.

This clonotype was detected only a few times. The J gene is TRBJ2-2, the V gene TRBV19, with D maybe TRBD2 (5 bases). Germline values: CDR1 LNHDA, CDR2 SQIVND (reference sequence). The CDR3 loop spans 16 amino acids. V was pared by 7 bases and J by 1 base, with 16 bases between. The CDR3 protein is CASTEEVRMNTGELFF. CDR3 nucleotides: TGTGCCAGTACCGAGGAGGTCAGAATGAACACCGGGGAGCTGTTTTTT.

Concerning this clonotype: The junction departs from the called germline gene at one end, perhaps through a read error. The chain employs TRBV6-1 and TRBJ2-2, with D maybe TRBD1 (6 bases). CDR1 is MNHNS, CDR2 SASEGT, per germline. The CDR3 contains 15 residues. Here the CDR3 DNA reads TGTGCCAGCAGCGAAGGACAGACCTCCACCGGGGAGCTGTTTTTT. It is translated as CASSEGQTSTGELFF.

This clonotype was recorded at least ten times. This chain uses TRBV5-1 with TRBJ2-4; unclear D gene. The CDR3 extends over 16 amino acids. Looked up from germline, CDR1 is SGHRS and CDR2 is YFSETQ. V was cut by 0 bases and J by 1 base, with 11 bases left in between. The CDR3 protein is CASSLVPGLAKNIQYF. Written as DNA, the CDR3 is TGCGCCAGCAGCTTGGTTCCGGGTCTGGCCAAAAACATTCAGTACTTC. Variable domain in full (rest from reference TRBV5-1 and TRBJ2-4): KAGVTQTPRYLIKTRGQQVTLSCSPISGHRSVSWYQQTPGQGLQFLFEYFSETQRNKGNFPGRFSGRQFSNSRSEMNVSTLELGDSALYLCASSLVPGLAKNIQYFGAGTRLSVL.

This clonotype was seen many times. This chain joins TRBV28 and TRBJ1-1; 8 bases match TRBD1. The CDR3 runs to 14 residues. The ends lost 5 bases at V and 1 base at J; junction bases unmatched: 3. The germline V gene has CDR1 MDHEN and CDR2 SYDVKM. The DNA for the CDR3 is TGTGCCAGCAGTCCGGACAGGGCGAACACTGAAGCTTTCTTT. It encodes CASSPDRANTEAFF.

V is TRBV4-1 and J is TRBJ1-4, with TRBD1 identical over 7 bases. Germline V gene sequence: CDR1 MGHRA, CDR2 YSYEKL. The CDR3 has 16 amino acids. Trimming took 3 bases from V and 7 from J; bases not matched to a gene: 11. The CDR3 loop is CASSHLIDRDGEKLFF. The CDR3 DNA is TGCGCCAGCAGCCACCTGATAGACAGGGACGGTGAAAAACTGTTTTTT.

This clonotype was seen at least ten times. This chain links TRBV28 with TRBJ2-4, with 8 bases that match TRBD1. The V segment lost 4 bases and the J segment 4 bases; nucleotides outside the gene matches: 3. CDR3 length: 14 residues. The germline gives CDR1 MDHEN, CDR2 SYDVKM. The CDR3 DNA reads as TGTGCCAGCAGTTCATGGGACAGGAAAAACATTCAGTACTTC. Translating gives CASSSWDRKNIQYF.

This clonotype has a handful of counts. CDR3 sequence: CASSFRGVGAPYEQYF. The CDR3 DNA reads as TGTGCCAGCAGTTTTCGGGGGGTGGGGGCACCCTACGAGCAGTACTTC. This chain joins TRBV28 and TRBJ2-7; TRBD2 might be the D (7 bases). V was shortened by 3 bases and J by 2 bases, with 17 bases between the two germline ends. The germline V gene encodes CDR1 MDHEN and CDR2 SYDVKM. The CDR3 runs to 16 residues.

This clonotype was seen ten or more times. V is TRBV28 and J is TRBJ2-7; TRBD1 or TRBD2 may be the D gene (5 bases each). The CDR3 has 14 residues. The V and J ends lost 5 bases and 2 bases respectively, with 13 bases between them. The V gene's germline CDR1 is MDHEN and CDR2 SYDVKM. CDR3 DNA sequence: TGTGCCAGCAGTCCCTGGGACGGGACCTACGAGCAGTACTTC. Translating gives CASSPWDGTYEQYF.

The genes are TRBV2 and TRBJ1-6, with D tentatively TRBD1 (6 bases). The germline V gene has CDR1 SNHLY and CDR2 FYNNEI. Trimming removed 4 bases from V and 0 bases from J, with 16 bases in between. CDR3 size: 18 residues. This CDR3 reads CASSGHQGGSSYNSPLHF. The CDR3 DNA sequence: TGTGCCAGCAGTGGCCACCAAGGGGGGAGCTCCTATAATTCACCCCTCCACTTT.

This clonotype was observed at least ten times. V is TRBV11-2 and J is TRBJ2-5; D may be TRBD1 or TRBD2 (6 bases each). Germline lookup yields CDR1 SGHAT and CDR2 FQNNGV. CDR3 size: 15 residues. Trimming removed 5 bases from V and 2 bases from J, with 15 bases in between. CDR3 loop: CASSRGALGQETQYF. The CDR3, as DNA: TGTGCCAGCAGCAGGGGGGCCCTGGGGCAAGAGACCCAGTACTTC.

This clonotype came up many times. CDR3 protein: CSVAGTGGTEAFF. In nucleotides, the CDR3 is TGCAGCGTGGCCGGGACAGGCGGGACTGAAGCTTTCTTT. The chain links TRBV29-1 to TRBJ1-1; 8 nucleotides align to TRBD1. This CDR3 has 13 amino acids. The ends lost 6 bases at V and 5 bases at J; junction bases unmatched: 8. Germline CDR1 and CDR2: SQVTM and ANQGSEA.

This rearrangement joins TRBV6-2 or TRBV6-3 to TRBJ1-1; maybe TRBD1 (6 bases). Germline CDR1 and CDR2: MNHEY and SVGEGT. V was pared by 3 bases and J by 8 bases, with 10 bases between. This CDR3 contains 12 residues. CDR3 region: CASSYWGGEAFF. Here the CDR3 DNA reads TGTGCCAGCAGTTATTGGGGGGGCGAAGCTTTCTTT.

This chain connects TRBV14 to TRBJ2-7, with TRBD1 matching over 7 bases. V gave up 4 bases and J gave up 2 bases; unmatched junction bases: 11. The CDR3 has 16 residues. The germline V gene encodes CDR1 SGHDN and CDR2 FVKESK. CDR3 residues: CASSPVGTALTYEQYF. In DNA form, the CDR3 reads TGTGCCAGCAGCCCAGTGGGGACAGCCCTCACCTACGAGCAGTACTTC.